One and the same sample provided the 8 T cell receptor beta chains below, sequenced in a study of CXCR3-negative and CXCR3-positive naive CD8 T cells. Broader study findings: Compared with CXCR3-negative naive cells, CXCR3-positive naive cells showed more hydrophobic TRB CDR3s.

The authors made the TRB cDNA libraries by 5' RACE using UMI labels. TCRdb re-analyzed the 5' RACE reads; it lists each CDR3 protein once, without DNA. This table holds about 130,000 distinct CDR3 sequences. These receptors are not linked to any known antigen. The sequencing sample was made of naive CXCR3+ CD8+ T cells from blood. Sample subset: CD45RO-CCR7+CD27+CD95- naive CD8+ T cells expressing CXCR3 (TNR3+). All receptors come from a human donor in good health. Some clones in this sample may be carry-over from other donors' samples.

The CDR3: CATSATDRVSSYNEQFF. V usage is TRBV15 and J usage is TRBJ2-1; TCRdb gives TRBD1 as the D gene, but with no DNA this cannot be confirmed. Germline-derived CDR1 and CDR2 are LNHNV and YYDKDF (reference sequence). The CDR3 runs 17 residues.

The rearrangement joins TRBV7-9 to TRBJ2-5; TCRdb names TRBD2, which stays unverified in the absence of DNA. The V gene's germline CDR1 is SEHNR and CDR2 FQNEAQ (reference sequence). This CDR3 region has 13 residues. The CDR3 sequence: CASSPRGGETQYF.

The CDR3 is CASSDNPDSSGAYNEQFF. The chain carries TRBV2 and TRBJ2-1; TCRdb's D call, TRBD1, is unchecked because there is no DNA. The CDR3 has 18 amino acids. Germline V lookup: CDR1 SNHLY, CDR2 FYNNEI.

This chain links TRBV9 with TRBJ2-7; the TRBD1 assignment by TCRdb is unverifiable without DNA. Germline-derived CDR1 and CDR2 are SGDLS and YYNGEE. This CDR3 has 14 residues. The CDR3 is CASSRGDRVFEQYF.

The chain recombines TRBV7-9 with TRBJ2-1; without DNA, the TCRdb call of TRBD1 cannot be checked. There are 17 residues in the CDR3. Per germline, CDR1 SEHNR and CDR2 FQNEAQ (reference sequence). CDR3 loop: CASSLRTGQDPNNEQFF.

This chain joins TRBV29-1 and TRBJ2-3; TCRdb's D call, TRBD2, is unchecked because there is no DNA. The CDR3 spans 14 residues. Germline CDR1 SQVTM, CDR2 ANQGSEA. CDR3: CSVGASAVADTQYF.

CDR3 protein: CASSLGGTEDTEAFF. This chain links TRBV28 with TRBJ1-1; no DNA is available, so the TRBD1 call from TCRdb remains unchecked. The CDR3 consists of 15 residues. Germline V lookup: CDR1 MDHEN, CDR2 SYDVKM.

The chain has TRBV3-1 and TRBJ2-7; TCRdb returns TRBD1, unconfirmable since there is no DNA. CDR3 size: 14 residues. Germline values: CDR1 LGHDT, CDR2 YNNKEL (reference sequence). CDR3 residues: CASSYGQEAYEQYF.